The 19 T cell receptor beta chains presented below share a single source sample, sequenced in a study of T cell responses to AZD1222 COVID-19 vaccine. The protocol was immunoSEQ multiplex PCR, while the TCRdb copy is restricted to in-frame clones and leaves out a portion. This sample has 120,000 or so clones, with 70% to 90% found just once. Here the sequenced sample was peripheral blood, taken on day 0 of AZD1222 vaccination. Receptors were obtained from an adult in good health.

There are a few counts of this clone. Other nucleotide sequences from this sample produce the same CDR3. The rearrangement uses TRBV5-1 and TRBJ1-1, with D perhaps TRBD1 (5 bases). V lost 5 bases, J lost 0 bases, and 8 bases lay in between. From germline, CDR1 is SGHRS and CDR2 YFSETQ. The CDR3 sequence is 13 residues long. The CDR3 protein is CASRGRLNTEAFF. CDR3 DNA sequence: TGCGCCAGCAGGGGACGGTTGAACACTGAAGCTTTCTTT.

This chain uses TRBV12-3 or TRBV12-4 with TRBJ1-2; 7 bases fit TRBD1. This CDR3 spans 13 amino acids. J was trimmed by 4 bases and V by 6 bases; bases with no gene match: 5. CDR3 loop: CASRPQGSYGYTF. As DNA, the CDR3 is TGTGCCAGCAGACCACAGGGGAGCTATGGCTACACCTTC.

This clone is a singleton in its sample. The rearrangement uses TRBV19 and TRBJ2-7; possibly TRBD1 or TRBD2 for D (5 bases each). There are 14 residues in the CDR3. CDR1 and CDR2 (germline): LNHDA, SQIVND (reference sequence). V gave up 5 bases and J gave up 3 bases, with 14 bases separating them. This CDR3 is CASSGTSSYYEQYF. DNA for the CDR3: TGTGCCAGTAGTGGGACGTCCTCTTACTACGAGCAGTACTTC.

The chain joins TRBV5-1 to TRBJ2-4; 9 bases match TRBD2. CDR1 and CDR2 from the germline V gene are SGHRS and YFSETQ. Germline trimming cut 4 bases from V and 1 base from J; bases unmatched to any gene: 6. CDR3 size: 16 residues. CDR3 sequence reads: CASSPLAGVAKNIQYF. CDR3 DNA: TGCGCCAGCAGCCCATTAGCGGGGGTGGCCAAAAACATTCAGTACTTC.

This CDR3 reads CASSPRDSSSNIQYF. In DNA form, the CDR3 reads TGTGCCAGTAGTCCGCGGGACTCCTCTTCTAACATTCAGTACTTC. The gene calls are TRBV19 and TRBJ2-4; a possible D gene is TRBD2 (6 bases). Germline V gene lookup returns CDR1 LNHDA and CDR2 SQIVND (reference sequence). The CDR3 covers 15 residues. Trimming took 5 bases from V and 7 from J, leaving 18 bases between them.

This chain links TRBV5-1 with TRBJ2-5, with 7 bases that match TRBD1. Per germline, CDR1 SGHRS and CDR2 YFSETQ. The CDR3 is made up of 14 amino acids. V lost 2 bases, J lost 5 bases, and 6 bases stayed unmatched. In DNA, the CDR3 is TGCGCCAGCAGCTTAGACAGGGTTGAGGAGACCCAGTACTTC. Its translation is CASSLDRVEETQYF.

V is TRBV2 and J is TRBJ1-2, with D uncertain. The CDR3 sequence is 12 residues long. The germline CDR1 and CDR2 sequences are SNHLY and FYNNEI. The V and J ends lost 5 bases and 2 bases respectively, with 6 bases between them. The CDR3 DNA sequence: TGTGCCAGCAGTTTTAGGAACTATGGCTACACCTTC. Its translation: CASSFRNYGYTF.

V and J are TRBV7-8 and TRBJ1-3; 7 bases map to TRBD1. The CDR3 runs to 17 residues. Germline V gene data show CDR1 as SGHVS and CDR2 as FQNEAQ. J lost 1 base, V lost 6 bases, and 12 bases had no gene match. CDR3 nucleotide sequence: TGTGCCAGCAGACCCACACGAGGGGGCAGATCTGGAAACACCATATATTTT. It encodes CASRPTRGGRSGNTIYF.

The gene calls are TRBV11-3 and TRBJ1-1, with TRBD1 matching over 8 bases. Unmatched junction bases numbered 6, after V lost 2 bases and J lost 4 bases. Germline-derived CDR1 and CDR2 are SGHNT and YENEEA. This CDR3 contains 15 residues. The CDR3 DNA reads TGTGCCAGCAGCTTACGCCCGACAGGGGCCACTGAAGCTTTCTTT. It is translated as CASSLRPTGATEAFF.

The rearrangement joins TRBV19 to TRBJ1-2; 8 bases line up with TRBD1. The CDR3 is 13 residues long. Per the germline V gene, CDR1 is LNHDA and CDR2 is SQIVND (reference sequence). V lost 6 bases and J lost 6; bases outside the gene matches: 6. In DNA, the CDR3 is TGTGCCAGTAGCCTCAGGGGGCGAGATGGCTACACCTTC. Its translation is CASSLRGRDGYTF. The whole variable domain, filled in from reference TRBV19 and TRBJ1-2, reads DGGITQSPKYLFRKEGQNVTLSCEQNLNHDAMYWYRQDPGQGLRLIYYSQIVNDFQKGDIAEGYSVSREKKESFPLTVTSAQKNPTAFYLCASSLRGRDGYTFGSGTRLTVV.

The chain links TRBV14 to TRBJ1-2; D is unresolved. CDR1 is SGHDN and CDR2 is FVKESK in the germline V gene. The ends were cut back, 3 bases at V and 7 bases at J, with 12 bases in the middle. The CDR3 totals 13 residues. CDR3: CASSHGRWLGYTF. CDR3 DNA: TGTGCCAGCAGCCATGGCCGCTGGCTTGGCTACACCTTC.

This clone was seen only a few times. This chain uses TRBV19 with TRBJ1-5; 7 bases map to TRBD1. The length of the CDR3 is 16 residues. Germline CDR1 reads LNHDA; CDR2 reads SQIVND (reference sequence). V lost 7 bases, J lost 0 bases, and 9 bases stayed unmatched. The CDR3 region has the DNA TGTGCCAGTAATCCGACAGGGTTCTCTAGCAATCAGCCCCAGCATTTT. It specifies CASNPTGFSSNQPQHF. Supplemented by reference TRBV19 and TRBJ1-5, the full variable domain reads DGGITQSPKYLFRKEGQNVTLSCEQNLNHDAMYWYRQDPGQGLRLIYYSQIVNDFQKGDIAEGYSVSREKKESFPLTVTSAQKNPTAFYLCASNPTGFSSNQPQHFGDGTRLSIL.

The chain links TRBV4-1 to TRBJ1-5; D uncertain. This CDR3 is built from 14 residues. Germline V gene sequence: CDR1 MGHRA, CDR2 YSYEKL. Trimming took off 1 base at V and 0 bases at J, with 4 bases between the two ends. The CDR3 region is CASSQGISNQPQHF. The CDR3 nucleotides read TGCGCCAGCAGCCAAGGCATTAGCAATCAGCCCCAGCATTTT.

The rearrangement uses TRBV27 and TRBJ2-7; 9 bases align to TRBD1. Germline CDR1 is MNHEY and CDR2 is SMNVEV (reference sequence). The CDR3 extends over 15 amino acids. V dropped 5 bases and J dropped 2; count of bases not matched to a gene: 7. This CDR3 reads CASSPGQGLTYEQYF. In DNA form, the CDR3 reads TGTGCCAGCAGTCCGGGACAGGGCCTCACCTACGAGCAGTACTTC.

This rearrangement joins TRBV7-3 to TRBJ2-3; unclear D gene. The V gene lost 2 bases and the J gene lost 5 bases, with 5 bases spanning the gap. CDR1 and CDR2 from the germline V gene are SGHTA and FQGTGA. The CDR3 is 12 amino acids. CDR3 sequence: CASSLSGDTQYF. DNA of the CDR3: TGTGCCAGCAGCTTATCCGGAGATACGCAGTATTTT.

The rearrangement links TRBV4-2 to TRBJ2-6, with a tentative D call TRBD2 (5 bases). V was shortened by 3 bases and J by 4 bases, with 10 bases between the two germline ends. CDR1 is LGHNA, CDR2 YNFKEQ, per germline. This CDR3 is 15 amino acids long. DNA of the CDR3: TGTGCCAGCAGCCAGGGAGTATCCGGGGCCAACGTCCTGACTTTC. Residues: CASSQGVSGANVLTF.

This chain joins TRBV6-5 and TRBJ2-1; 11 bases are a match to TRBD2. The CDR3 extends over 15 amino acids. V was pared by 7 bases and J by 8 bases, with 10 bases of the junction left unmatched. Germline V CDR1 and CDR2: MNHEY, SVGAGI. CDR3 DNA sequence: TGTGCCAGCATTCTGCTGCTAGCGGGAGGAGATGAGCAGTTCTTC. Its translation is CASILLLAGGDEQFF.

The rearrangement joins TRBV19 to TRBJ2-7; D gene uncertain. The length of the CDR3 is 13 residues. V shed 1 base and J shed 0 bases, with 4 bases lying between them. Germline values: CDR1 LNHDA, CDR2 SQIVND (reference sequence). The CDR3 is CASSIGDSYEQYF. CDR3 nucleotides: TGTGCCAGTAGTATAGGGGACTCCTACGAGCAGTACTTC.

The rearrangement joins TRBV9 to TRBJ1-3, with 9 bases lining up with TRBD1. V shed 3 bases, J shed 8 bases, and the junction held 3 bases outside the gene matches. This CDR3 region has 13 residues. CDR1 SGDLS and CDR2 YYNGEE come from the germline V gene. CDR3 amino acids: CASSAQGADTIYF. The CDR3 DNA is TGTGCCAGCAGCGCACAGGGGGCGGACACCATATATTTT.